The rows below give T cell receptor beta chains drawn from one sample of a study of spatial heterogeneity in lung cancer. TCRdb independently ran MiXCR on the 5' RACE reads; one entry per CDR3 protein. The sample lists under 150,000 distinct CDR3 sequences, 9% to 15% occurring once. The specimen was PBMCs, collected at follow-up. The receptors come from a male donor with early-stage non-small cell lung cancer. Both conserved end residues are part of each CDR3. Each record gives: J gene, clone size, V gene, CDR3 protein. Part of the rows lack a size; the others show once, few, many or a class for expanded clones.

TRBJ2-7 few TRBV7-9 CASSRGDRGTYEQYF
TRBJ1-5 few TRBV7-2 CASSRQGDFGRAQHF
TRBJ2-3 few TRBV4-1 CASSQTTVADTQYF
TRBJ2-7 few TRBV19 CASSKGTGREQYF
TRBJ2-7 few TRBV27 CASSPLGQGKGHEQYF
TRBJ1-1 - TRBV10-3 CAIRKSGGRGYTEAFF
TRBJ1-5 many TRBV5-6 CASKAWTVSNQPQHF
TRBJ2-7 many TRBV12-3/TRBV12-4 CASSLGLAGVHEQYF
TRBJ2-7 many TRBV29-1 CSVGGYSSYEQYF
TRBJ1-6 - TRBV2 CASSFGQGFGDSPLHF
TRBJ2-2 - TRBV7-3 CASSFGLAGTNTGELFF
TRBJ2-7 many TRBV28 CASNRGQLIPYEQYF
TRBJ2-1 many TRBV5-1 CASSLTAGSYNEQFF
TRBJ1-6 - TRBV5-1 CASSLEAGYNSPLHF
TRBJ1-2 few TRBV5-1 CASSLADRAYGYTF
TRBJ1-1 - TRBV3-1 CASSQDRYRALKNTEAFF
TRBJ2-1 many TRBV7-3 CASSPQGTGRGEQFF
TRBJ2-7 few TRBV27 CASLPGTGNTYEQYF
TRBJ1-2 many TRBV29-1 CSVEDPGRPYGYTF
TRBJ2-7 - TRBV11-2 CASSLQELAYEQYF
TRBJ1-4 few TRBV7-9 CASRRTDEKLFF
TRBJ2-1 many TRBV7-6 CASSPFGPYSYNEQFF
TRBJ1-2 - TRBV7-2 CASSLAGQFHGYTF
TRBJ2-7 many TRBV6-2/TRBV6-3 CASSSPAGLYEQYF
TRBJ1-5 - TRBV4-2 CASSLGSSNQPQHF
TRBJ1-2 - TRBV10-3 CAISGEGANGYTF
TRBJ1-2 many TRBV2 CASSEAGQVGGYTF
TRBJ2-2 - TRBV13 CASSLRRLAGATGELFF
TRBJ2-3 many TRBV7-9 CASSLGSETDTQYF
TRBJ2-5 - TRBV12-3/TRBV12-4 CASSFSNGVETQYF
TRBJ1-2 few TRBV20-1 CSVREGIGYGYTF
TRBJ1-4 - TRBV6-5 CASSYSGRPNEKLFF
TRBJ2-3 few TRBV20-1 CSAVRGGGPTDTQYF
TRBJ1-2 - TRBV28 CASSLRTGASNYGYTF
TRBJ1-2 few TRBV4-3 CASSQDAQGNYGYTF
TRBJ2-1 many TRBV28 CASSLGTGYNEQFF
TRBJ2-2 - TRBV19 CASSPQGARAGELFF
TRBJ2-5 - TRBV7-2 CASSLEQGLGTQYF
TRBJ2-5 - TRBV30 CAGTPGQLSAQYF
TRBJ2-7 - TRBV18 CASSPPGRRVHEQYF
TRBJ1-6 - TRBV2 CASSEEGQGNSPLHF
TRBJ1-4 - TRBV14 CASRLSSTEKLFF
TRBJ2-7 few TRBV27 CASSPRGGSRYEQYF
TRBJ2-7 - TRBV2 CASSGGPYEQYF
TRBJ2-3 - TRBV2 CASRGGFSTDTQYF
TRBJ1-1 - TRBV5-5 CASSPGPHTEAFF
TRBJ2-1 few TRBV30 CAWSWAAGRRYNEQFF
TRBJ1-2 few TRBV11-2 CASSLVRWRGSFSGYTF
TRBJ1-4 many TRBV7-6 CASSLGQTSAEKLFF
TRBJ2-2 - TRBV6-6 CASSYTGATGELFF
TRBJ1-1 many TRBV4-2 CASSQGVRGRTEAFF
TRBJ2-7 many TRBV12-3/TRBV12-4 CASRQGGYEQYF
TRBJ1-2 - TRBV18 CASSPLDRVNGYTF
TRBJ2-2 many TRBV6-2/TRBV6-3 CASSFVPGFGELFF
TRBJ2-2 few TRBV9 CASSAWWASDTGELFF
TRBJ2-1 few TRBV7-9 CASSPGGNEQFF
TRBJ1-5 few TRBV15 CATKGVSSNQPQHF
TRBJ1-6 few TRBV6-5 CASRPGTAFSYNSPLHF
TRBJ1-1 - TRBV5-5 CASSLLTGNTEAFF
TRBJ1-1 - TRBV3-1 CASSQPGQNTEAFF